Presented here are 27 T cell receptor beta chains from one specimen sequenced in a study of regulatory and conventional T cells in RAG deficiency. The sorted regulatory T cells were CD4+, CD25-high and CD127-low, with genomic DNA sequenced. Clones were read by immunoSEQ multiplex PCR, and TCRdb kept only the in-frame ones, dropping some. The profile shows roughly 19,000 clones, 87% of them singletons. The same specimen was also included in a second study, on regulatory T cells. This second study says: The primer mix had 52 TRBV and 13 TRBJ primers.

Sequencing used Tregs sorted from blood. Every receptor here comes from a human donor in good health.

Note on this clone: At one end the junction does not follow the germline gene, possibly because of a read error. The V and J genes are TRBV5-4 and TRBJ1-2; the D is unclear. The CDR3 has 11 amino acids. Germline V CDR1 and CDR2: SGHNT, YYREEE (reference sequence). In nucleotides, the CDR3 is TGTGCCAGCAGCTTGGCTACCCAGGCTTCCTTC. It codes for CASSLATQASF.

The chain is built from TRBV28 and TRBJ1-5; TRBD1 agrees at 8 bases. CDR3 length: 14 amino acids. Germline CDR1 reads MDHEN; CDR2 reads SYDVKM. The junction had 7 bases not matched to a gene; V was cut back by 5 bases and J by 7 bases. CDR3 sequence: CASSPTRQGQPQHF. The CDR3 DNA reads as TGTGCCAGCAGTCCCACCCGACAGGGGCAGCCCCAGCATTTT.

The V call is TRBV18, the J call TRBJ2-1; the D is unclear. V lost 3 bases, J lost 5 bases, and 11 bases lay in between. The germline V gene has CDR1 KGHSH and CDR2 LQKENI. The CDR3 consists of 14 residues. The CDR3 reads CASSPYKIDNEQFF. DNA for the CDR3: TGTGCCAGCTCACCGTATAAGATCGACAATGAGCAGTTCTTC. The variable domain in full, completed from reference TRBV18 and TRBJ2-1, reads NAGVMQNPRHLVRRRGQEARLRCSPMKGHSHVYWYRQLPEEGLKFMVYLQKENIIDESGMPKERFSAEFPKEGPSILRIQQVVRGDSAAYFCASSPYKIDNEQFFGPGTRLTVL.

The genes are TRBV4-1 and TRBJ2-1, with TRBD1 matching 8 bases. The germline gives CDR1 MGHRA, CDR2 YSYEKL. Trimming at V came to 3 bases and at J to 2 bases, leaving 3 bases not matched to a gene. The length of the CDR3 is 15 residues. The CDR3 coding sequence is TGCGCCAGCAGCCACGCGGACAGGGCCTACAATGAGCAGTTCTTC. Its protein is CASSHADRAYNEQFF.

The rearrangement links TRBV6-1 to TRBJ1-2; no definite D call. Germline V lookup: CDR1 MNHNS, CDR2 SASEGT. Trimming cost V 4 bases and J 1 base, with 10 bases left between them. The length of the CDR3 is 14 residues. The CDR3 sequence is CASSVTNDNYGYTF. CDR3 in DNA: TGTGCCAGCAGTGTGACAAATGATAACTATGGCTACACCTTC.

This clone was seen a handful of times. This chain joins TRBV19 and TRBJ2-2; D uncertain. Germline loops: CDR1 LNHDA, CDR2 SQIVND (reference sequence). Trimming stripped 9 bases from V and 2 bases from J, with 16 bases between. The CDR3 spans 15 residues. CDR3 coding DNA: TGTGCCAGCAGTGGACGGCTGAGAAACACCGGGGAGCTGTTTTTT. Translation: CASSGRLRNTGELFF.

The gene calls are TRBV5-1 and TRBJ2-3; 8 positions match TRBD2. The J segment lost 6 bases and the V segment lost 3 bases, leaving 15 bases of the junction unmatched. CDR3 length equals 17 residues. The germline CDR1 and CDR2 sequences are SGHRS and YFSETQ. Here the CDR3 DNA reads TGCGCCAGCAGCTGGTCCGGGGGAGCGGGAGAATTGGATACGCAGTATTTT. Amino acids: CASSWSGGAGELDTQYF.

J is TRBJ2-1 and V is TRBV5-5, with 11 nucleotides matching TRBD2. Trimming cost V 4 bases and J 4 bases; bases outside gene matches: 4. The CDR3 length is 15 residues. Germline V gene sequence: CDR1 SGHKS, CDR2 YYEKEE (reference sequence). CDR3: CASSVTSGTYNEQFF. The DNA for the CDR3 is TGTGCCAGCAGCGTGACTAGCGGGACATACAATGAGCAGTTCTTC. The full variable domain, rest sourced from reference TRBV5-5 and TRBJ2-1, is DAGVTQSPTHLIKTRGQQVTLRCSPISGHKSVSWYQQVLGQGPQFIFQYYEKEERGRGNFPDRFSARQFPNYSSELNVNALLLGDSALYLCASSVTSGTYNEQFFGPGTRLTVL.

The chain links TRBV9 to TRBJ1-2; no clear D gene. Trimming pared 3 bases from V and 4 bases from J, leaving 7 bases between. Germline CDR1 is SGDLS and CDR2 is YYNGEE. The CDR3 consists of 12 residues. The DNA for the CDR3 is TGTGCCAGCAGCGGGTGGGGCTATGGCTACACCTTC. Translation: CASSGWGYGYTF.

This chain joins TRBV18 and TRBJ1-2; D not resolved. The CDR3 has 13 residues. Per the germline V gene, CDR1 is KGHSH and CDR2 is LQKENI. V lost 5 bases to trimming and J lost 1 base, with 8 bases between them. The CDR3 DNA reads TGTGCCAGCTCAAATACGGATAACTATGGCTACACCTTC. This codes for CASSNTDNYGYTF.

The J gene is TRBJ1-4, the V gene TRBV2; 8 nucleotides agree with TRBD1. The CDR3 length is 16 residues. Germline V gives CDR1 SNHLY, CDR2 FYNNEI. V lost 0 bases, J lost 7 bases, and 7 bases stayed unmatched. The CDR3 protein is CASSEAITGGSEKLFF. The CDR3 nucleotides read TGTGCCAGCAGTGAAGCTATAACAGGGGGTAGTGAAAAACTGTTTTTT.

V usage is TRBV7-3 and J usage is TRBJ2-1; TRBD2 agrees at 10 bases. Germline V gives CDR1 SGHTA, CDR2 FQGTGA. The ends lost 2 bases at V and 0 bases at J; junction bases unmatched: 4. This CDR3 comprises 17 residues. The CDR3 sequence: CASSLEASGSSYNEQFF. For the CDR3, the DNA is TGTGCCAGCAGCTTAGAGGCTAGCGGGAGCTCCTACAATGAGCAGTTCTTC.

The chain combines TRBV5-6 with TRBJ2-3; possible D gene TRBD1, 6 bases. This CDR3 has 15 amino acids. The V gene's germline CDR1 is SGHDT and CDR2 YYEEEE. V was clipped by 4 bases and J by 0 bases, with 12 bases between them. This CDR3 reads CASSQEGGSTDTQYF. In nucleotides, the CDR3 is TGTGCCAGCAGCCAGGAAGGGGGAAGCACAGATACGCAGTATTTT.

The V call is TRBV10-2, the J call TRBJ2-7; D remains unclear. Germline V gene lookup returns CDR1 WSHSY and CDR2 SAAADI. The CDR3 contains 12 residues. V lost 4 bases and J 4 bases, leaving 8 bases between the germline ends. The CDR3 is CASSGGRYEQYF. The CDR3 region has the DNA TGCGCCAGCAGTGGAGGTCGGTACGAGCAGTACTTC.

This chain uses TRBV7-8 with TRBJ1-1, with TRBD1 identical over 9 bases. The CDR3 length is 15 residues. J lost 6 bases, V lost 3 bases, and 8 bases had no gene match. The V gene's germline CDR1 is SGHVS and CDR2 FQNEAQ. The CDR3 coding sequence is TGTGCCAGCAGCTTCCGGGACAGGGTCGCCCCTGAAGCTTTCTTT. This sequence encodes CASSFRDRVAPEAFF. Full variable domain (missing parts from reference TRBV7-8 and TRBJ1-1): GAGVSQSPRYKVAKRGQDVALRCDPISGHVSLFWYQQALGQGPEFLTYFQNEAQLDKSGLPSDRFFAERPEGSVSTLKIQRTQQEDSAVYLCASSFRDRVAPEAFFGQGTRLTVV.

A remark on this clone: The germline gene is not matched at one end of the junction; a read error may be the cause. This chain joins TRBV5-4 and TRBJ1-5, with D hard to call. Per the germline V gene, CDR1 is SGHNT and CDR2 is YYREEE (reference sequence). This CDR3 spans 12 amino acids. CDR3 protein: CASSLDNQSQHF. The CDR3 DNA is TGTGCCAGCAGCTTGGACAATCAGTCCCAGCATTTT.

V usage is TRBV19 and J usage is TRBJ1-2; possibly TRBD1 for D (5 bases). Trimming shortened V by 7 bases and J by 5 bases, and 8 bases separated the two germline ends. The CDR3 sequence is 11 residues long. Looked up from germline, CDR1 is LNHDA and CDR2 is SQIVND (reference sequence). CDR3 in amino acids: CASTQGYGYTF. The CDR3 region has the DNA TGTGCCAGTACCCAGGGATATGGCTACACCTTC.

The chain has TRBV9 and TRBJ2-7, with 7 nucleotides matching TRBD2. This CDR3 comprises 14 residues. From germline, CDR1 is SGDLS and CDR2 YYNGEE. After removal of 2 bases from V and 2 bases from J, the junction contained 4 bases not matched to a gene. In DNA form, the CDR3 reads TGTGCCAGCAGCGTGCGGGAGACCCCCTACGAGCAGTACTTC. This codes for CASSVRETPYEQYF.

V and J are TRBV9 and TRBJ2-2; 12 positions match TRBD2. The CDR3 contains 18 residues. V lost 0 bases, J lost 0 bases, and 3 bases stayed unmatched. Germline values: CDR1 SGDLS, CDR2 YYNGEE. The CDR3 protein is CASSVVGLAGTNTGELFF. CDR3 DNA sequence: TGTGCCAGCAGCGTAGTTGGACTAGCGGGAACGAACACCGGGGAGCTGTTTTTT. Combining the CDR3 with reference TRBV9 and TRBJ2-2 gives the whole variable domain DSGVTQTPKHLITATGQRVTLRCSPRSGDLSVYWYQQSLDQGLQFLIQYYNGEERAKGNILERFSAQQFPDLHSELNLSSLELGDSALYFCASSVVGLAGTNTGELFFGEGSRLTVL.

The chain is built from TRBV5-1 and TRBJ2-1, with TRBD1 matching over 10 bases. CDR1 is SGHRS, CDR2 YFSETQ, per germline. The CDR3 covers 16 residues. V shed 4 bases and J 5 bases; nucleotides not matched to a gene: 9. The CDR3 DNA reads TGCGCCAGCAGCCCGGGAGGGGACAGGGGAAACAATGAGCAGTTCTTC. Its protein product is CASSPGGDRGNNEQFF.

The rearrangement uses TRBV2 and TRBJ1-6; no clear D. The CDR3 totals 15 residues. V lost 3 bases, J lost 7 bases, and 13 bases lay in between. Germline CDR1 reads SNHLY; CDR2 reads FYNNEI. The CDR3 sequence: CASSDAKGRNSPLHF. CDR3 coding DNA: TGTGCCAGCAGTGACGCAAAAGGTCGCAATTCACCCCTCCACTTT.

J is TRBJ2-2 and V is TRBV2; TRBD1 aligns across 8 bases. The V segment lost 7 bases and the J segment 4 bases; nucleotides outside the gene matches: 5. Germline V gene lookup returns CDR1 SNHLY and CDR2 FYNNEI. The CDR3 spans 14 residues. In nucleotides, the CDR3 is TGTGCCAGCACTGACAGGGGAATCACCGGGGAGCTGTTTTTT. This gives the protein CASTDRGITGELFF. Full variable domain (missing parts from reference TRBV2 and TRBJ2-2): EPEVTQTPSHQVTQMGQEVILRCVPISNHLYFYWYRQILGQKVEFLVSFYNNEISEKSEIFDDQFSVERPDGSNFTLKIRSTKLEDSAMYFCASTDRGITGELFFGEGSRLTVL.

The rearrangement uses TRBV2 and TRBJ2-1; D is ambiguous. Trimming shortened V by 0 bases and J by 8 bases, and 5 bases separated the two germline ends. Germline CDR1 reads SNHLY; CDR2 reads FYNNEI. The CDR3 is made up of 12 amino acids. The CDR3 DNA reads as TGTGCCAGCAGTGAAGCTGGGGATGAGCAGTTCTTC. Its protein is CASSEAGDEQFF.

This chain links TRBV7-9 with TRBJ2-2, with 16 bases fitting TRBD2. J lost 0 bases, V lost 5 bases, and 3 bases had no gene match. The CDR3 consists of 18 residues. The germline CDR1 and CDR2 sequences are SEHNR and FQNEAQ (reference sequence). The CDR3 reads CASSPGLAGGPNTGELFF. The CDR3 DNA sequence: TGTGCCAGCAGCCCGGGACTAGCGGGAGGGCCGAACACCGGGGAGCTGTTTTTT.

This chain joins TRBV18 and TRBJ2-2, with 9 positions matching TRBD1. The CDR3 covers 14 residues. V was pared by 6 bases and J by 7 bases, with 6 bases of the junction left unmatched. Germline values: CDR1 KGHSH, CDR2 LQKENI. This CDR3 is CASSLGQGFGELFF. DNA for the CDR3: TGTGCCAGCTCCCTTGGACAGGGGTTCGGGGAGCTGTTTTTT.

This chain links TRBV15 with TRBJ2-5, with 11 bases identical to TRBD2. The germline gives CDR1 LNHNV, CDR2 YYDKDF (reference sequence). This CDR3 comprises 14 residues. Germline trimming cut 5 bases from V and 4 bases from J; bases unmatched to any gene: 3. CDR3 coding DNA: TGTGCCACCAGCGCTACTAGCGGGAGAGAGACCCAGTACTTC. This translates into CATSATSGRETQYF.

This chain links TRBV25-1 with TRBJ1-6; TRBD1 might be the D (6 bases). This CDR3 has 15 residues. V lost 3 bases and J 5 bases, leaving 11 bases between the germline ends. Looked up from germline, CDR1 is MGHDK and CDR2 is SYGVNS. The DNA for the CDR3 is TGTGCCAGCAGTGACCCGACAGGCGATAATTCACCCCTCCACTTT. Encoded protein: CASSDPTGDNSPLHF.